These 9 T cell receptor beta chains came from one sample sequenced in a study of blood T cell repertoires in COVID-19. The protocol was immunoSEQ multiplex PCR, while the TCRdb copy is restricted to in-frame clones and leaves out a portion. The repertoire holds roughly 34,000 clones, with about 82% as singletons. Sequencing input: peripheral blood. The origin of the receptors is a man of 80 years or more with active COVID-19.

The chain carries TRBV6-6 and TRBJ2-1, with TRBD2 identical over 12 bases. With V trimmed by 4 bases and J by 7 bases, 5 bases remained unmatched. The CDR3 has 15 residues. From germline, CDR1 is MNHNY and CDR2 SVGAGI (reference sequence). This CDR3 reads CASSLLAGGENEQFF. Here the CDR3 DNA reads TGTGCCAGCAGTTTACTAGCGGGGGGTGAAAATGAGCAGTTCTTC.

The chain links TRBV6-5 to TRBJ2-1; D gene ambiguous. CDR1 MNHEY and CDR2 SVGAGI come from the germline V gene. With 0 bases removed from V and 6 bases from J, the gap between germline ends came to 9 bases. CDR3 size: 14 residues. The CDR3 loop is CASSYSFRLNEQFF. CDR3 nucleotides: TGTGCCAGCAGTTACTCGTTTAGACTCAATGAGCAGTTCTTC.

This clone was counted between two and nine times. The chain uses TRBV9 and TRBJ2-7, with D possibly being TRBD2 (6 bases). V lost 2 bases and J 2 bases, leaving 11 bases between the germline ends. This CDR3 region has 14 residues. Germline CDR1 is SGDLS and CDR2 is YYNGEE. In DNA form, the CDR3 reads TGTGCCAGCAGCGTTCTCGGGGGAGCCTACGAGCAGTACTTC. Residues: CASSVLGGAYEQYF. The full variable domain, with the rest looked up from reference TRBV9 and TRBJ2-7, is DSGVTQTPKHLITATGQRVTLRCSPRSGDLSVYWYQQSLDQGLQFLIQYYNGEERAKGNILERFSAQQFPDLHSELNLSSLELGDSALYFCASSVLGGAYEQYFGPGTRLTVT.

The rearrangement uses TRBV7-2 and TRBJ2-3; tentative D call: TRBD2 (6 bases). With 1 base removed from V and 2 bases from J, the gap between germline ends came to 16 bases. Germline assignment: CDR1 SGHTA and CDR2 FQGNSA. This CDR3 spans 17 amino acids. The CDR3 nucleotides are TGTGCCAGCAGCTTAGTGAAGACTAGTCGACCCACAGATACGCAGTATTTT. Translating gives CASSLVKTSRPTDTQYF.

This clone was observed a handful of times. V gene TRBV6-6 combines with J gene TRBJ1-1; D is possibly TRBD1 (5 bases). CDR3 length equals 15 residues. Trimming pared 1 base from V and 0 bases from J, leaving 9 bases between. CDR1 and CDR2 (germline): MNHNY, SVGAGI (reference sequence). CDR3 bases: TGTGCCAGCAGTTACTGGCCAGGGTTGAACACTGAAGCTTTCTTT. This encodes CASSYWPGLNTEAFF.

V is TRBV7-9 and J is TRBJ2-3; a possible D gene is TRBD2 (5 bases). V was clipped by 5 bases and J by 7 bases, with 25 bases between them. Germline V gene sequence: CDR1 SEHNR, CDR2 FQNEAQ (reference sequence). The CDR3 loop spans 17 amino acids. CDR3 DNA sequence: TGTGCCAGCAGCCCGACGAAGAGCTTCCCGCCCGGGAATACGCAGTATTTT. Translation gives CASSPTKSFPPGNTQYF.

The gene calls are TRBV18 and TRBJ1-6; 9 bases map to TRBD1. The CDR3 contains 15 residues. J gave up 9 bases and V 0 bases, and 3 bases lay outside the gene matches. Per the germline V gene, CDR1 is KGHSH and CDR2 is LQKENI. The CDR3 loop reads CASSPPRTGASPLHF. In DNA form, the CDR3 reads TGTGCCAGCTCACCACCGCGGACAGGGGCTTCACCCCTCCACTTT.

The J gene is TRBJ1-6, the V gene TRBV5-1; TRBD1 matches at 7 bases. The V gene's germline CDR1 is SGHRS and CDR2 YFSETQ. V was clipped by 2 bases and J by 6 bases; unmatched bases: 5. The CDR3 consists of 15 residues. CDR3 loop: CASSFRGALNSPLHF. Here the CDR3 DNA reads TGCGCCAGCAGCTTCAGGGGGGCGCTTAATTCACCCCTCCACTTT.

This chain uses TRBV19 with TRBJ1-1, with D unresolved. CDR3 length: 14 residues. Looked up from germline, CDR1 is LNHDA and CDR2 is SQIVND (reference sequence). Between the trimmed V and J ends, which lost 5 bases and 0 bases, there was a span of 10 bases. CDR3 nucleotide sequence: TGTGCCAGTAGTGGGCACCCCTTGAACACTGAAGCTTTCTTT. Protein product: CASSGHPLNTEAFF. Combining the CDR3 with reference TRBV19 and TRBJ1-1 gives the whole variable domain DGGITQSPKYLFRKEGQNVTLSCEQNLNHDAMYWYRQDPGQGLRLIYYSQIVNDFQKGDIAEGYSVSREKKESFPLTVTSAQKNPTAFYLCASSGHPLNTEAFFGQGTRLTVV.